This T cell receptor beta chain was retrieved from a study of T cell responses to AZD1222 COVID-19 vaccine. Measured with immunoSEQ multiplex PCR; TCRdb has only the in-frame clones, and not every one. Altogether about 110,000 clones are present, around 87% being singletons, with the ten largest covering about 1.2%. Points from the study as a whole: Among AZD1222 vaccinees, only six or seven were seropositive at baseline. Donors were largely white British and mainly female; clonal diversity was possibly underestimated.

Of note for this clone: Its antigen is still unknown.

The sequence was collected from an adult in good health. Sample: peripheral blood, taken on day 0 of AZD1222 vaccination.

CDR3 nucleotide sequence: TGCGCCAGCAGCCAGGAACGGGACAGTACCTACGAGCAGTACTTC. Residues: CASSQERDSTYEQYF. The chain combines TRBV4-3 with TRBJ2-7; TRBD1 aligns across 7 bases. V was pared by 3 bases and J by 2 bases, with 7 bases of the junction left unmatched. CDR1 is LGHNA and CDR2 is YSLEER in the germline V gene. CDR3 length equals 15 residues.